This TCR beta chain is drawn from a study of blood T cell repertoires in COVID-19. The CDR3 runs to 15 residues. Germline V gene lookup returns CDR1 SGHTA and CDR2 FQGTGA. V gave up 0 bases and J gave up 4 bases, with 12 bases separating them. Method: immunoSEQ multiplex PCR; TCRdb's copy keeps in-frame clones and lacks some. The sample comprises 150,000 to 200,000 clones, 80% of which are singletons, and less than 6% rests with the top ten. Donors of Cohort 3 who recovered were those that had two negative PCRs, clearance, or symptom resolution. The gene calls are TRBV7-3 and TRBJ2-5; TRBD1 might be the D (5 bases). This receptor was identified in a man aged 40-49 years who had recovered from COVID-19. Sequenced material: PBMCs or T cells enriched from blood (not recorded which). The CDR3 DNA is TGTGCCAGCAGCTTAACTGGGCAGGGCACAGAGACCCAGTACTTC. It yields the protein CASSLTGQGTETQYF.